The next 26 T cell receptor beta chains were all read from a single sample in a study of blood T cell repertoires in COVID-19. Profiled with immunoSEQ multiplex PCR; TCRdb holds only in-frame clones, not every one. The table shows about 270,000 clones, with approximately 82% occurring only once. Sequencing input: peripheral blood. Receptors were obtained from a man older than 75 with acute or convalescent COVID-19.

V gene TRBV5-5 combines with J gene TRBJ2-3; 9 bases align to TRBD1. Trimming cost V 5 bases and J 1 base; bases outside gene matches: 5. The V gene's germline CDR1 is SGHKS and CDR2 YYEKEE (reference sequence). The CDR3 runs 15 residues. Here the CDR3 reads CASSLRTGGTDTQYF. The DNA for the CDR3 is TGTGCCAGCAGTTTACGGACAGGGGGCACAGATACGCAGTATTTT.

This clone was detected only once. The CDR3 nucleotides are TGCAGCGCGCAAGACAGGGGGCTCAACGAGCAGTACTTC. Translating it yields CSAQDRGLNEQYF. V is TRBV29-1 and J is TRBJ2-7, with TRBD1 matching 10 bases. Germline V gene lookup returns CDR1 SQVTM and CDR2 ANQGSEA. The V gene end was trimmed by 7 bases and the J gene end by 5 bases; junction bases not matched to a gene: 8. The CDR3 has 13 residues.

The V call is TRBV7-6, the J call TRBJ1-4; TRBD1 aligns across 11 bases. CDR1 and CDR2 (germline): SGHVS, FNYEAQ. The CDR3 is 16 amino acids. J gave up 4 bases and V 1 base, and 2 bases lay outside the gene matches. This CDR3 is CASSLGGTGGNEKLFF. In DNA, the CDR3 is TGTGCCAGCAGCTTAGGCGGGACAGGGGGTAATGAAAAACTGTTTTTT.

The chain links TRBV19 to TRBJ2-5; 7 nucleotides agree with TRBD1. Germline V CDR1 and CDR2: LNHDA, SQIVND (reference sequence). The CDR3 loop spans 14 amino acids. V shed 3 bases, J shed 5 bases, and the junction held 6 bases outside the gene matches. The CDR3 is CASSMRQGEETQYF. Here the CDR3 DNA reads TGTGCCAGTAGTATGCGACAGGGTGAGGAGACCCAGTACTTC. The variable domain in full, completed from reference TRBV19 and TRBJ2-5, reads DGGITQSPKYLFRKEGQNVTLSCEQNLNHDAMYWYRQDPGQGLRLIYYSQIVNDFQKGDIAEGYSVSREKKESFPLTVTSAQKNPTAFYLCASSMRQGEETQYFGPGTRLLVL.

This chain joins TRBV12-3 or TRBV12-4 and TRBJ2-1; D gene uncertain. Trimming took 6 bases from V and 5 from J, leaving 8 bases between them. CDR3 length: 12 amino acids. The CDR3 region is CASSASDNEQFF. The CDR3 nucleotides are TGTGCCAGCAGCGCCTCAGACAATGAGCAGTTCTTC.

This clone is a singleton in its sample. The chain carries TRBV6-1 and TRBJ2-3; 9 positions agree with TRBD1. V lost 4 bases and J lost 2; bases outside the gene matches: 7. The CDR3 runs to 16 residues. Germline values: CDR1 MNHNS, CDR2 SASEGT. The CDR3 DNA is TGTGCCAGCAGTGGGGGACAGGGTTTTTCCACAGATACGCAGTATTTT. It encodes CASSGGQGFSTDTQYF.

J is TRBJ2-1 and V is TRBV27; TRBD2 agrees at 8 bases. Germline loops: CDR1 MNHEY, CDR2 SMNVEV (reference sequence). With 6 bases clipped from V and 4 bases from J, the junction kept 5 bases outside the gene matches. The length of the CDR3 is 14 residues. CDR3: CASRPGLGYNEQFF. The CDR3 DNA reads TGTGCCAGCAGGCCGGGACTAGGATACAATGAGCAGTTCTTC.

The V and J genes are TRBV5-1 and TRBJ1-4; weak D call: TRBD1 (6 bases). Germline V CDR1 and CDR2: SGHRS, YFSETQ. This CDR3 comprises 15 residues. V lost 2 bases, J lost 0 bases, and 8 bases lay in between. The CDR3 loop reads CASSFGGSTNEKLFF. CDR3 nucleotides: TGCGCCAGCAGCTTTGGGGGCTCAACTAATGAAAAACTGTTTTTT.

The chain is built from TRBV28 and TRBJ2-5, with TRBD2 identical over 9 bases. This CDR3 contains 15 residues. The germline gives CDR1 MDHEN, CDR2 SYDVKM. Unmatched junction bases numbered 10, after V lost 6 bases and J lost 5 bases. This CDR3 reads CASSPRGRGGETQYF. The CDR3 DNA reads TGTGCCAGCAGCCCGCGCGGGAGGGGCGGGGAGACCCAGTACTTC.

This clone showed up just once. Other DNA sequences from this sample encode an identical CDR3 as well. This chain uses TRBV28 with TRBJ2-7, with 9 bases that match TRBD1. The CDR3 is made up of 14 amino acids. V was pared by 4 bases and J by 4 bases, with 5 bases of the junction left unmatched. Germline V gene lookup returns CDR1 MDHEN and CDR2 SYDVKM. CDR3 sequence (DNA): TGTGCCAGCAGTTGGGTGACAGGGGGATACGAGCAGTACTTC. It translates to CASSWVTGGYEQYF.

The chain has TRBV5-1 and TRBJ2-5; TRBD1 matches 8 bases. Looked up from germline, CDR1 is SGHRS and CDR2 is YFSETQ. With V trimmed by 5 bases and J by 1 base, 7 bases remained unmatched. This CDR3 is 15 amino acids long. The CDR3 reads CASRGGQGAQETQYF. CDR3 sequence (DNA): TGCGCCAGCAGGGGTGGACAGGGCGCCCAAGAGACCCAGTACTTC.

This chain links TRBV19 with TRBJ2-7; perhaps TRBD2 as D (6 bases). CDR1 and CDR2 (germline): LNHDA, SQIVND (reference sequence). The ends were cut back, 9 bases at V and 3 bases at J, with 15 bases in the middle. This CDR3 has 13 amino acids. CDR3 coding DNA: TGTGCCAGCAGCCAGGGAGGCCTCTACGAGCAGTACTTC. Its protein is CASSQGGLYEQYF.

For the CDR3, the DNA is TGCGCCAGCAGCTTGTCGTTCGAGGGAGTCGGGGAGCAGTACTTC. Protein sequence: CASSLSFEGVGEQYF. V usage is TRBV5-1 and J usage is TRBJ2-7; possible D gene TRBD2, 5 bases. CDR3 length: 15 amino acids. Germline assignment: CDR1 SGHRS and CDR2 YFSETQ. Trimming shortened V by 1 base and J by 7 bases, and 18 bases separated the two germline ends.

The rearrangement links TRBV27 to TRBJ1-5, with 7 nucleotides matching TRBD1. CDR3 length equals 17 residues. Per germline, CDR1 MNHEY and CDR2 SMNVEV (reference sequence). Trimming cost V 4 bases and J 1 base; bases outside gene matches: 10. DNA of the CDR3: TGTGCCAGCAGTTCGCAAACAGGGGCGCGGAGCAATCAGCCCCAGCATTTT. This codes for CASSSQTGARSNQPQHF.

The J gene is TRBJ1-1, the V gene TRBV28; 7 bases line up with TRBD1. With V trimmed by 4 bases and J by 2 bases, 10 bases remained unmatched. This CDR3 region has 16 residues. Per germline, CDR1 MDHEN and CDR2 SYDVKM. The CDR3 region is CASSSSAQGRNTEAFF. CDR3 in DNA: TGTGCCAGCAGTTCTTCCGCACAGGGGAGAAACACTGAAGCTTTCTTT. The whole variable domain, filled in from reference TRBV28 and TRBJ1-1, reads DVKVTQSSRYLVKRTGEKVFLECVQDMDHENMFWYRQDPGLGLRLIYFSYDVKMKEKGDIPEGYSVSREKKERFSLILESASTNQTSMYLCASSSSAQGRNTEAFFGQGTRLTVV.

This chain connects TRBV5-1 to TRBJ2-1; 12 bases fit TRBD2. CDR1 is SGHRS and CDR2 is YFSETQ in the germline V gene. The CDR3 runs 20 residues. Unmatched junction bases numbered 12, after V lost 1 base and J lost 1 base. The CDR3 sequence: CASSLSFSSGRVGSYNEQFF. CDR3 DNA sequence: TGCGCCAGCAGCTTGTCATTTTCTAGCGGGAGGGTAGGATCCTACAATGAGCAGTTCTTC.

The gene calls are TRBV5-1 and TRBJ2-5, with D perhaps matching TRBD2 (5 bases). In germline, CDR1 is SGHRS, CDR2 YFSETQ. This CDR3 is 12 amino acids long. V lost 2 bases to trimming and J lost 3 bases, with 5 bases between them. This CDR3 reads CASSFSEETQYF. DNA of the CDR3: TGCGCCAGCAGCTTTAGCGAAGAGACCCAGTACTTC.

V is TRBV4-2 and J is TRBJ2-5; 9 bases agree with TRBD1. The CDR3 covers 14 residues. The trim removed 8 bases at V and 4 bases at J, leaving 8 bases unmatched. CDR1 and CDR2 (germline): LGHNA, YNFKEQ. The CDR3 sequence: CASGGGQGGETQYF. In nucleotides, the CDR3 is TGTGCCAGCGGAGGGGGACAGGGTGGAGAGACCCAGTACTTC.

The chain uses TRBV6-2 or TRBV6-3 and TRBJ2-7, with 10 bases aligning to TRBD1. The germline V gene encodes CDR1 MNHEY and CDR2 SVGEGT. V lost 4 bases, J lost 0 bases, and 6 bases stayed unmatched. This CDR3 contains 16 residues. The CDR3: CASSFLTGGSSYEQYF. The DNA for the CDR3 is TGTGCCAGCAGTTTTCTGACAGGGGGCTCCTCCTACGAGCAGTACTTC.

As regards this clone: The same CDR3 arises from other DNA sequences in this sample as well. The rearrangement uses TRBV5-1 and TRBJ2-3; 7 bases agree with TRBD2. Losses at the gene ends were 4 bases for V and 3 bases for J; bases not matched to a gene: 2. Germline assignment: CDR1 SGHRS and CDR2 YFSETQ. The CDR3 sequence is 13 residues long. The CDR3 sequence is CASSGGGTDTQYF. DNA for the CDR3: TGCGCCAGCAGCGGCGGGGGAACAGATACGCAGTATTTT.

This sequence joins TRBV7-9 and TRBJ1-2; 7 bases are a match to TRBD1. CDR1 SEHNR and CDR2 FQNEAQ come from the germline V gene (reference sequence). V lost 1 base and J lost 6; bases outside the gene matches: 5. The CDR3 is 14 residues long. As DNA, the CDR3 is TGTGCCAGCAGCTTAGAACAGGGGCGACATGGCTACACCTTC. Translating gives CASSLEQGRHGYTF.

A single count supports this clone. This chain joins TRBV27 and TRBJ2-7; 9 bases fit TRBD1. With V trimmed by 4 bases and J by 7 bases, 14 bases remained unmatched. The CDR3 length is 16 residues. Germline CDR1 MNHEY, CDR2 SMNVEV (reference sequence). The CDR3 DNA reads TGTGCCAGCAGTTCCCGGGACAGGGTGCTAGGGTCGGAGCAGTACTTC. It is translated as CASSSRDRVLGSEQYF.

As to this clone: This sequence may be a read error, since a much larger clone differs from it by one base. The V call is TRBV27, the J call TRBJ2-3, with TRBD1 matching over 7 bases. Germline trimming cut 6 bases from V and 1 base from J; bases unmatched to any gene: 1. The CDR3 spans 13 residues. Germline-derived CDR1 and CDR2 are MNHEY and SMNVEV (reference sequence). CDR3 nucleotides: TGTGCCAGCAGCGGACAGGGCACAGATACGCAGTATTTT. Protein sequence: CASSGQGTDTQYF.

This chain links TRBV5-1 with TRBJ2-2; D may be TRBD1 (6 bases). Trimming stripped 1 base from V and 3 bases from J, with 10 bases between. The germline CDR1 and CDR2 sequences are SGHRS and YFSETQ. The CDR3 runs 15 residues. The CDR3 loop reads CASSLMPGDTGELFF. CDR3 coding DNA: TGCGCCAGCAGCTTGATGCCAGGGGACACCGGGGAGCTGTTTTTT. The entire variable domain, with the rest obtained from reference TRBV5-1 and TRBJ2-2, is as follows: KAGVTQTPRYLIKTRGQQVTLSCSPISGHRSVSWYQQTPGQGLQFLFEYFSETQRNKGNFPGRFSGRQFSNSRSEMNVSTLELGDSALYLCASSLMPGDTGELFFGEGSRLTVL.

V and J are TRBV9 and TRBJ2-1, with 11 bases aligning to TRBD2. Trimming took 2 bases from V and 5 from J; bases not matched to a gene: 3. The germline gives CDR1 SGDLS, CDR2 YYNGEE. CDR3 length: 15 amino acids. The CDR3 region is CASSVGLAANNEQFF. The CDR3, as DNA: TGTGCCAGCAGCGTGGGACTAGCGGCAAACAATGAGCAGTTCTTC.

V is TRBV28 and J is TRBJ1-1; tentative D call: TRBD1 (6 bases). Trimming shortened V by 4 bases and J by 7 bases, and 19 bases separated the two germline ends. The length of the CDR3 is 15 residues. The V gene's germline CDR1 is MDHEN and CDR2 SYDVKM. The CDR3 sequence: CASSSSGQPKDEAFF. The CDR3 DNA sequence: TGTGCCAGCAGTTCGTCTGGACAGCCTAAGGATGAAGCTTTCTTT.